The 5 T cell receptor beta chains reported below all come from one sample, sequenced in a study of T cell responses to AZD1222 COVID-19 vaccine. Clones were read by immunoSEQ multiplex PCR, and TCRdb kept only the in-frame ones, dropping some. The repertoire holds some 140,000 clones, with 88% as singletons. Sample: peripheral blood, taken 28 days after the second AZD1222 dose. These receptors were taken from an adult who received the AZD1222 COVID-19 vaccine.

The chain is built from TRBV9 and TRBJ2-1; D may be TRBD2 (6 bases). V was cut by 1 base and J by 3 bases, with 17 bases left in between. The CDR3 contains 17 residues. Looked up from germline, CDR1 is SGDLS and CDR2 is YYNGEE. CDR3 sequence reads: CASSVRSTRRDYNEQFF. CDR3 coding DNA: TGTGCCAGCAGCGTAAGGTCTACGAGGAGGGACTACAATGAGCAGTTCTTC.

This clone was counted a few times. The genes are TRBV6-5 and TRBJ1-2; D remains unclear. In germline, CDR1 is MNHEY, CDR2 SVGAGI. The CDR3 runs 14 residues. The V end lost 0 bases, the J end lost 4 bases, and 9 bases lay between the germline ends. CDR3 DNA sequence: TGTGCCAGCAGTTACTCGGAGGGAGGCTATGGCTACACCTTC. As protein: CASSYSEGGYGYTF.

This clone has a handful of counts. This rearrangement joins TRBV27 to TRBJ1-6, with 9 bases identical to TRBD1. Trimming removed 5 bases from V and 5 bases from J; junction bases left unmatched: 7. Germline V gene lookup returns CDR1 MNHEY and CDR2 SMNVEV (reference sequence). This CDR3 spans 16 amino acids. CDR3 region: CASSPWTGANNSPLHF. For the CDR3, the DNA is TGTGCCAGCAGTCCATGGACAGGGGCAAATAATTCACCCCTCCACTTT.

The rearrangement uses TRBV2 and TRBJ1-3, with 7 bases lining up with TRBD1. Per germline, CDR1 SNHLY and CDR2 FYNNEI. Trimming at V came to 7 bases and at J to 3 bases, leaving 3 bases not matched to a gene. The CDR3 length is 13 residues. The CDR3 DNA reads as TGTGCCAGCACCCGGGACAGTGGAAACACCATATATTTT. This gives the protein CASTRDSGNTIYF.

The rearrangement links TRBV10-3 to TRBJ1-4; 8 bases match TRBD1. J was trimmed by 6 bases and V by 7 bases; bases with no gene match: 4. The CDR3 loop spans 13 amino acids. From germline, CDR1 is ENHRY and CDR2 SYGVKD. The CDR3 is CAIKGQVDEKLFF. The CDR3, as DNA: TGTGCCATCAAGGGACAGGTCGATGAAAAACTGTTTTTT.